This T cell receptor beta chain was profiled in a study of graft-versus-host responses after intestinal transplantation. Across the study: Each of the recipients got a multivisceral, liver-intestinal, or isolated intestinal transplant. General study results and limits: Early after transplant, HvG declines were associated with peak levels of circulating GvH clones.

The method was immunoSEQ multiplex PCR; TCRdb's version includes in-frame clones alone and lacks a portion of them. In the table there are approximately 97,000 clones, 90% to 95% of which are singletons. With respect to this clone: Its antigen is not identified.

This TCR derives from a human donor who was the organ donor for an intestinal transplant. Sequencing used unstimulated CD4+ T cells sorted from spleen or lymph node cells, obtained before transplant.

The CDR3 spells CARTLPGQGIYEQYF. The CDR3 nucleotides are TGCGCCAGGACATTACCGGGACAGGGTATCTACGAGCAGTACTTC. The rearrangement uses TRBV5-1 and TRBJ2-7, with 9 bases fitting TRBD1. CDR3 length equals 15 residues. Trimming at V came to 8 bases and at J to 3 bases, leaving 12 bases not matched to a gene. Germline V lookup: CDR1 SGHRS, CDR2 YFSETQ.